This entry concerns a single T cell receptor (beta chain). Its recognized antigen is unknown. No base-level quality is on record; no much larger clone is a single base apart. This entry belongs to a study of shared clonotypes between healthy human individuals (dated by TCRdb to about 2020). The study in broad terms: Three men and two women, aged 18 to 49 years, made up the cohort. To increase sequencing depth and limit assay-specific biases, TCR repertoire library preparation and sequencing were carried out by different laboratories using diverse techniques. Per donor, leukapheresis produced somewhere between about 0.8 and 9.5 billion PBMCs. Blood TCR repertoires of a handful of healthy adults were deeply sequenced to estimate repertoire size and the extent of clonotype sharing between individuals. For each donor, CD4 naive and CD4 memory were each given three plates, CD8 naive was given two plates, and CD8 memory was given one plate. Study-level results and caveats: Compared with non-shared clonotypes, clonotypes shared by all four sorted-subset donors had higher generation probabilities. Because the study included a small number of donors, the genetic and exposure-history diversity represented was limited. Incomplete sequencing was indicated by rarefaction of sorted-subset datasets, despite the large sequencing depth. About 4.5% of naive CD4, roughly 3.5% of naive CD8, approximately 2.2% of memory CD4, and about 0.4% of memory CD8 clonotypes were shared across several donors. Naive subsets generally had larger estimated clonotype richness than memory subsets. Sampling was restricted to blood, and TCR repertoires in tissue are likely to differ from TCR repertoires in blood. Pairwise subsampling led to the expectation that sequencing depth would affect the degree of clonotype sharing among donors.

Using the deep immunoSEQ assay, multiplex PCR amplified TCR CDR3 regions from genomic DNA. Genomic DNA extracted from each cell subset was distributed evenly over all wells of several immunoSEQ 96-well plates, and each plate served as one replicate. For sorted subsets, approximately 200 ng of genomic DNA, equivalent to about 30,000 T cell genomes, went into each replicate PCR. The purified libraries were quantified using a Qubit 3.0 fluorometer, sized with a Bioanalyzer 2100, and then quantified again using the KAPA Library Quantification kit. Every immunoSEQ 96-well plate was sequenced on a dedicated single-read 150-cycle Illumina NextSeq 550 flow cell. On the study's bioinformatics: Because the immunoSEQ output included only junctional sequences and no quality scores, the filtering could not be the same as the filtering used for full-length reads. To assign V/J genes and CDR3, sequences were annotated using PyIR, a Python wrapper for IgBLAST v1.9, with IMGT germline references. Reads were removed for weak V/J assignments (E-value above 1e-6), missing CDR3, stop codons, out-of-frame junctions, or ambiguous translated residues. V3J clonotypes were defined as sequences sharing an identical inferred V gene, J gene, and CDR3 amino acid sequence. Percentage overlap between repertoires was calculated by dividing the number of shared unique clonotypes by the size of the smaller repertoire. Richness of each repertoire was evaluated using RTK rarefaction, the Chao1 estimator, and Recon v2.1 estimates of unobserved clonotypes. Generation probabilities were computed with OLGA for all TCRbeta clonotypes obtained by the gDNA method from several donors. Imported from immuneACCESS, the table was reduced by TCRdb to in-frame sequences with V and J called. These copies leave out some clones; in studies compared against another copy, an unresolved V gene accounts for under half, and the cause of the remainder is not known. V and J calls and clone size are those listed in that table; D and trimming were worked out from the DNA. In all, the sample holds approximately 2,000,000 clones, and 92% of those were seen once. The ten largest clones take up 0.37% of the sample.

The donors were healthy, HIV-negative adults with no recently reported acute infections or vaccinations. All donors were Caucasian adults living in Nashville, Tennessee, USA. CD4+ T cells were enriched by magnetic negative selection, after which naive cells were positively selected on CD45RA and the negative fraction was taken as the memory subset. Blood was obtained by leukapheresis, after which PBMCs were separated by Ficoll-Histopaque density gradient centrifugation and cryopreserved in liquid nitrogen vapor phase. Analytical flow cytometry was used to check the purity and quantity of each magnetically sorted T cell population. From each sorted fraction, genomic DNA was isolated and quantified by UV absorbance on a Nanodrop 2000c. The germline V gene provides CDR1 SGHRS and CDR2 YFSETQ. The cysteine opens and the phenylalanine closes a CDR3 of 14 amino acids. Just the 42-base CDR3 DNA is kept, in frame starting at base 1. The V and J ends are trimmed by 3 bases and 10 bases, leaving 19 bases between them.

Recombination connected TRBV5-1 to TRBJ1-2, with the D gene uncertain. Sequencing used naive CD4+ T cells from PBMCs. The sample's cell subset or site label, in plain terms: CD45RA+ positively selected. This TCR came from a man younger than 35 in good health. Some clones in this sample may be carry-over from other donors' samples. The base sequence is TGCGCCAGCAGCTCCCACCCGGCGACTAATGACTACACCTTC. It translates as CASSSHPATNDYTF.